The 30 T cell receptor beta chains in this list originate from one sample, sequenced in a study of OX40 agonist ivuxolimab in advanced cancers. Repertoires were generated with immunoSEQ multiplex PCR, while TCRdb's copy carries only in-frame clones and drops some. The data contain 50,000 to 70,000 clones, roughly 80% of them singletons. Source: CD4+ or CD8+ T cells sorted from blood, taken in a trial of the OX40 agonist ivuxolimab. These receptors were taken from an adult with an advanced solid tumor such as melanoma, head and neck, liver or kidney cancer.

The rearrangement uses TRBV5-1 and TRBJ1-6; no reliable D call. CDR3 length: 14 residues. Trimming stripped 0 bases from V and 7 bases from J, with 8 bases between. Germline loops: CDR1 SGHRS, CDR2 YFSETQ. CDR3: CASSLEGGNSPLHF. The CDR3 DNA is TGCGCCAGCAGCTTGGAGGGAGGGAATTCACCCCTCCACTTT.

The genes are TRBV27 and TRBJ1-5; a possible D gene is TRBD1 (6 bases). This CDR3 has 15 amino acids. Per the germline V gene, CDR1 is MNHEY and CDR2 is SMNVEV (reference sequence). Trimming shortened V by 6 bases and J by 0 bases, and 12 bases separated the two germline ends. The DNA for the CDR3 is TGTGCCAGCAGGGAGGGGGGGTATAGCAATCAGCCCCAGCATTTT. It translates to CASREGGYSNQPQHF.

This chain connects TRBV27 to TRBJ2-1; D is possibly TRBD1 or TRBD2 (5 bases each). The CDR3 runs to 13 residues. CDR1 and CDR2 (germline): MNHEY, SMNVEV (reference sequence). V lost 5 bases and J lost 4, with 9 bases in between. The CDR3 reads CASSGGYYNEQFF. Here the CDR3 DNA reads TGTGCCAGCAGTGGGGGTTATTACAATGAGCAGTTCTTC.

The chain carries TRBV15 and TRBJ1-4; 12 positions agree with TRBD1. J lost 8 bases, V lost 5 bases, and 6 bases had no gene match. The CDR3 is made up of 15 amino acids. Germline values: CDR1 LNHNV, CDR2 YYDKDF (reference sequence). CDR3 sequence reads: CATSDRDRGREKLFF. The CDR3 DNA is TGTGCCACCAGCGACCGGGACAGGGGGCGAGAAAAACTGTTTTTT.

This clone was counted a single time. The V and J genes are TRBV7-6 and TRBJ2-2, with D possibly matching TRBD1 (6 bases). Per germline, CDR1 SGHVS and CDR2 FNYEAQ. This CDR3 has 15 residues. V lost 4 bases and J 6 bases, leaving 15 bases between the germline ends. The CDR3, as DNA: TGTGCCAGCAGCTCGACAAGGCAGGGGCCCGGGGAGCTGTTTTTT. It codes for CASSSTRQGPGELFF. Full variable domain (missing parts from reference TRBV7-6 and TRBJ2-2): GAGVSQSPRYKVTKRGQDVALRCDPISGHVSLYWYRQALGQGPEFLTYFNYEAQQDKSGLPNDRFSAERPEGSISTLTIQRTEQRDSAMYRCASSSTRQGPGELFFGEGSRLTVL.

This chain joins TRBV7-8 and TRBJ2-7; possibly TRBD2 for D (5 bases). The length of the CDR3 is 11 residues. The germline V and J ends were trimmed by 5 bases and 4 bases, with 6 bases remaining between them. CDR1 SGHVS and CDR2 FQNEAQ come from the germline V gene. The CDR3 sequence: CASSREYEQYF. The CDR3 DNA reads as TGTGCCAGCAGCCGGGAATACGAGCAGTACTTC.

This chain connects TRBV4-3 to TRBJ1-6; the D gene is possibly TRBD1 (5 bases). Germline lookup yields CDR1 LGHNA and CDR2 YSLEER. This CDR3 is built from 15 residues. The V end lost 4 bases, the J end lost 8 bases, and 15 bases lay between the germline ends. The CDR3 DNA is TGCGCCAGCAGCCCCGGGGCTCGGGATTATTCACCCCTCCACTTT. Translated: CASSPGARDYSPLHF.

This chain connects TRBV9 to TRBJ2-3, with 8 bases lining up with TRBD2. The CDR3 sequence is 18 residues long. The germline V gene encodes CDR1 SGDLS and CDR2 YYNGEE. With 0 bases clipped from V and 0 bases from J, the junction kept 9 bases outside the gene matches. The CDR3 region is CASSVAPGGGFSTDTQYF. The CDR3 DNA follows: TGTGCCAGCAGCGTAGCCCCTGGCGGGGGGTTTAGCACAGATACGCAGTATTTT.

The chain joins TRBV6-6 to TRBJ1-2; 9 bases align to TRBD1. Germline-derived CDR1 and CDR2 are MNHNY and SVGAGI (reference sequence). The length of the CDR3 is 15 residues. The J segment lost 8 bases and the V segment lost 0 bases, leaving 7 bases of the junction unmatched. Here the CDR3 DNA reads TGTGCCAGCAGTTACTCGGGACAGGGTCTGGGGGGCTACACCTTC. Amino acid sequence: CASSYSGQGLGGYTF.

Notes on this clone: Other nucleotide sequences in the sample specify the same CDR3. CDR3 region: CASSLAGPDTQYF. The DNA of the CDR3 is TGTGCCAGCAGCTTAGCGGGACCAGATACGCAGTATTTT. The chain links TRBV7-9 to TRBJ2-3; D could derive from TRBD1 or TRBD2 (5 bases each). Trimming cost V 0 bases and J 4 bases, with 5 bases left between them. Germline V gene data show CDR1 as SEHNR and CDR2 as FQNEAQ (reference sequence). The CDR3 sequence is 13 residues long. Looking up the rest from reference TRBV7-9 and TRBJ2-3 gives the full variable domain: DTGVSQNPRHKITKRGQNVTFRCDPISEHNRLYWYRQTLGQGPEFLTYFQNEAQLEKSRLLSDRFSAERPKGSFSTLEIQRTEQGDSAMYLCASSLAGPDTQYFGPGTRLTVL.

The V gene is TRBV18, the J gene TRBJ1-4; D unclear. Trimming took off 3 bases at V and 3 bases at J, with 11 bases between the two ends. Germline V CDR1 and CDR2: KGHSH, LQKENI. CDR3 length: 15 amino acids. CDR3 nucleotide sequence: TGTGCCAGCTCACCTAGCCCCGTCTCTAATGAAAAACTGTTTTTT. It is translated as CASSPSPVSNEKLFF. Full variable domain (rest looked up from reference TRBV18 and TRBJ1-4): NAGVMQNPRHLVRRRGQEARLRCSPMKGHSHVYWYRQLPEEGLKFMVYLQKENIIDESGMPKERFSAEFPKEGPSILRIQQVVRGDSAAYFCASSPSPVSNEKLFFGSGTQLSVL.

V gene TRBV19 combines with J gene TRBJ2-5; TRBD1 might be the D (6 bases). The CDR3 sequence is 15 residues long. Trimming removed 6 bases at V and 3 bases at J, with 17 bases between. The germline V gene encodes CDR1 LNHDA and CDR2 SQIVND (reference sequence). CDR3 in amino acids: CASSKGWTAEETQYF. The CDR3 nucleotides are TGTGCCAGTAGCAAGGGGTGGACAGCCGAAGAGACCCAGTACTTC.

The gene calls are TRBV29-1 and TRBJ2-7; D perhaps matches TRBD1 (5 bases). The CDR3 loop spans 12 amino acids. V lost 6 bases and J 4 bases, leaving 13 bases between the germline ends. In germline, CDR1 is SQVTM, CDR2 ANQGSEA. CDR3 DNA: TGCAGCGTCGGGTCAGGGATTTACGAGCAGTACTTC. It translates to CSVGSGIYEQYF.

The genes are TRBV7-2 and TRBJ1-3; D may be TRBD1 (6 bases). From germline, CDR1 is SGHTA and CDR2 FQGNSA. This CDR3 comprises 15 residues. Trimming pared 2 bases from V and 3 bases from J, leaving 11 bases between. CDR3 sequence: CASSLPGAGGNTIYF. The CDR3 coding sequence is TGTGCCAGCAGCTTACCGGGGGCTGGTGGAAACACCATATATTTT.

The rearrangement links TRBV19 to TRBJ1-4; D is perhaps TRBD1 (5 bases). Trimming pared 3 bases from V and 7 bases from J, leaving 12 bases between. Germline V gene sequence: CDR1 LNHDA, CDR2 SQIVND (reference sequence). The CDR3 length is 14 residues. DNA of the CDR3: TGTGCCAGTAGTATTCAGGGATTCGGTGAAAAACTGTTTTTT. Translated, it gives CASSIQGFGEKLFF.

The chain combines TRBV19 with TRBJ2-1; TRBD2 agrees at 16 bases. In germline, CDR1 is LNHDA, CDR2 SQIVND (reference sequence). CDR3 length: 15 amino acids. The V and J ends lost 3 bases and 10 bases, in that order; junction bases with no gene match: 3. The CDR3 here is CASSMGLAGGREQFF. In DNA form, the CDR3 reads TGTGCCAGTAGTATGGGACTAGCGGGAGGGAGAGAGCAGTTCTTC.

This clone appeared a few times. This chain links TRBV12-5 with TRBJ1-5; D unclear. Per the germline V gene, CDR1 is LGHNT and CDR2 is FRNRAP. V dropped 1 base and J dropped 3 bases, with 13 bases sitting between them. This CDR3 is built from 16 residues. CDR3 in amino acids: CASGLADQDYNQPQHF. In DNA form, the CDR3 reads TGTGCTAGTGGTTTGGCAGACCAGGACTACAATCAGCCCCAGCATTTT.

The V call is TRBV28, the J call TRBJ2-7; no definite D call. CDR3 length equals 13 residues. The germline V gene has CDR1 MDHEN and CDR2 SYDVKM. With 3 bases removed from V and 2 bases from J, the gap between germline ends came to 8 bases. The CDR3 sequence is CASSFVRAYEQYF. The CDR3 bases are TGTGCCAGCAGTTTTGTCCGAGCCTACGAGCAGTACTTC.

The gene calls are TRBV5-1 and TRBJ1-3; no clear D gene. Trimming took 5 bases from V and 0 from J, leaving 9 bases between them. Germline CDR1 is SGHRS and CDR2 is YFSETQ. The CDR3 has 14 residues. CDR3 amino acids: CASRPDGSGNTIYF. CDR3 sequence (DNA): TGCGCCAGCAGACCGGACGGCTCTGGAAACACCATATATTTT.

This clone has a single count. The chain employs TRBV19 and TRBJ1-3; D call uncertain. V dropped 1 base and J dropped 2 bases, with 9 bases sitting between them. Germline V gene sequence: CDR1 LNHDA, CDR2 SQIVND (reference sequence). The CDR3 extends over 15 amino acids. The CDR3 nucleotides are TGTGCCAGTAGTATAGGACACAATACTGGAAACACCATATATTTT. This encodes CASSIGHNTGNTIYF.

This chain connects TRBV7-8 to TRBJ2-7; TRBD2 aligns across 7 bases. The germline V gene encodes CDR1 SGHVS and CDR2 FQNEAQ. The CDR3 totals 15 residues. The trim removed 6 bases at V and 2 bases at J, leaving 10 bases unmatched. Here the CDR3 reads CASSPREDPTYEQYF. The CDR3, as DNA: TGTGCCAGCAGTCCTCGGGAGGACCCTACCTACGAGCAGTACTTC.

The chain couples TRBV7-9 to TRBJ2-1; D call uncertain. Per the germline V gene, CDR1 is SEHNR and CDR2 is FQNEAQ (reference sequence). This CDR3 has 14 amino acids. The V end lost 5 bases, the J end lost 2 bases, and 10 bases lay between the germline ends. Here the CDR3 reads CASSNTGPYNEQFF. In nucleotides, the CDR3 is TGTGCCAGCAGCAACACCGGGCCCTACAATGAGCAGTTCTTC.

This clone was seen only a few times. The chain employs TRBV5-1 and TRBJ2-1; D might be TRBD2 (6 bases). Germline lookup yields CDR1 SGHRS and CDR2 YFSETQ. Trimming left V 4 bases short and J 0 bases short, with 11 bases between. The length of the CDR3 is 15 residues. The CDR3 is CASSGLYASYNEQFF. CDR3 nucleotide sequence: TGCGCCAGCAGCGGACTATACGCCTCCTACAATGAGCAGTTCTTC. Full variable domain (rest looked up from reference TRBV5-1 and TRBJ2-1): KAGVTQTPRYLIKTRGQQVTLSCSPISGHRSVSWYQQTPGQGLQFLFEYFSETQRNKGNFPGRFSGRQFSNSRSEMNVSTLELGDSALYLCASSGLYASYNEQFFGPGTRLTVL.

Here the CDR3 DNA reads TGTGCCAGCGTCGATTCAGGGGGTTGGGAAAAACTGTTTTTT. Amino acids: CASVDSGGWEKLFF. The chain joins TRBV6-1 to TRBJ1-4; 7 nucleotides match TRBD1. V lost 8 bases, J lost 8 bases, and 11 bases stayed unmatched. The CDR3 has 14 amino acids. CDR1 and CDR2 (germline): MNHNS, SASEGT.

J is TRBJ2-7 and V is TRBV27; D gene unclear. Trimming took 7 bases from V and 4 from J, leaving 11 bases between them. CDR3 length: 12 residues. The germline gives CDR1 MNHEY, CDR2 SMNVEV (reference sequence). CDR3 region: CASMGPTYEQYF. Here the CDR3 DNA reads TGTGCCAGCATGGGCCCTACATACGAGCAGTACTTC.

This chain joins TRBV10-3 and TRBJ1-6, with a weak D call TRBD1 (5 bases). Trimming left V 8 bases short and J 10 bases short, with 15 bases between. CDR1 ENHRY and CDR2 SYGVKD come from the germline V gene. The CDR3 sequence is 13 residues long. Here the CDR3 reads CAIGGGGGSPLHF. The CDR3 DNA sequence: TGTGCCATCGGGGGAGGAGGAGGGTCACCCCTCCACTTT.

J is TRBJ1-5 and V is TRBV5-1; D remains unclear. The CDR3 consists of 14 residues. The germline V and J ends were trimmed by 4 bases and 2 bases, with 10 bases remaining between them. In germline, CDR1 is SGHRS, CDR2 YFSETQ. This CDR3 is CASSPTGGNQPQHF. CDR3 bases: TGCGCCAGCAGCCCCACCGGGGGCAATCAGCCCCAGCATTTT.

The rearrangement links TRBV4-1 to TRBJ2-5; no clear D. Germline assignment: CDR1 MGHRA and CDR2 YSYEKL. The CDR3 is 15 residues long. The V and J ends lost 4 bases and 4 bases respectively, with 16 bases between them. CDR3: CASSRSDALGETQYF. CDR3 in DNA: TGCGCCAGCAGCCGCTCGGACGCCTTAGGAGAGACCCAGTACTTC.

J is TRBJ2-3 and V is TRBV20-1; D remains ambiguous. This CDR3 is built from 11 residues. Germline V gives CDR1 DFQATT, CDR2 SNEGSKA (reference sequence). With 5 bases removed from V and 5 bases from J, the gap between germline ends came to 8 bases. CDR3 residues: CSAFRGDTQYF. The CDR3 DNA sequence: TGCAGTGCTTTCCGAGGAGATACGCAGTATTTT.

CDR3: CASSQSKAGTGKYF. In DNA, the CDR3 is TGCGCCAGCAGTCAATCGAAAGCTGGGACGGGGAAGTACTTC. The chain has TRBV23-1 and TRBJ2-7, with D perhaps matching TRBD1 or TRBD2 (5 bases each). TRBV23-1 is marked as an open reading frame, function uncertain. The length of the CDR3 is 14 residues. V shed 0 bases and J shed 11 bases, with 17 bases lying between them.